This entry features one T cell receptor (beta chain) sequence. The record originates from a study of control samples from healthy donors and cancer patients. CDR1 MGHRA and CDR2 YSYEKL come from the germline V gene. CDR3 length equals 17 residues. V dropped 0 bases and J dropped 1; count of bases not matched to a gene: 5. TCRdb's copy holds only in-frame clones and misses some; the assay was immunoSEQ multiplex PCR. The sample carries over 2,500 clones, roughly 93% recorded once. Sequencing input: PBMCs. The clonotype originates from a man between 70 and 80 years old with lung cancer. The chain recombines TRBV4-1 with TRBJ2-1; TRBD2 aligns across 8 bases. CDR3 bases: TGCGCCAGCAGCCAAGATCGGGCGGGGGGTTCCTACAATGAGCAGTTCTTC. Its protein is CASSQDRAGGSYNEQFF.